This T cell receptor (beta chain) was found in a study of cytomegalovirus exposure and HLA in healthy donors. Trimming took 5 bases from V and 4 from J, leaving 12 bases between them. Germline values: CDR1 GTSNPN, CDR2 SVGIG (reference sequence). The CDR3 spans 13 residues. The study, taken as a whole, reports: Exclusion applied to some V segments, including TRBV6-2 and TRBV6-3, as they were indistinguishable. HLA alleles were associated with 17,000 or so TCR beta sequences in a later analysis at 0.05 false discovery rate. Rare TCR sequences dominated, though some public TCRs recurred in many donors.

The PCR ran on 60 Vbeta and 13 Jbeta primers. Libraries were prepared by immunoSEQ multiplex PCR; TCRdb keeps only in-frame clonotypes and omits some of them. This sample yields 150,000 to 200,000 clones, of which about three quarters are seen a single time; 1.1% belongs to the top ten. Notes on this clone: Its antigen is still unknown.

This receptor was taken from a woman aged 35 to 49 in good health and CMV-seronegative. This chain uses TRBV30 with TRBJ1-5, with D possibly TRBD1 on 6 matching bases. Sequenced material: PBMCs. DNA for the CDR3: TGTGCCTGGGGTACAGGGTTAAATCAGCCCCAGCATTTT. This encodes CAWGTGLNQPQHF.